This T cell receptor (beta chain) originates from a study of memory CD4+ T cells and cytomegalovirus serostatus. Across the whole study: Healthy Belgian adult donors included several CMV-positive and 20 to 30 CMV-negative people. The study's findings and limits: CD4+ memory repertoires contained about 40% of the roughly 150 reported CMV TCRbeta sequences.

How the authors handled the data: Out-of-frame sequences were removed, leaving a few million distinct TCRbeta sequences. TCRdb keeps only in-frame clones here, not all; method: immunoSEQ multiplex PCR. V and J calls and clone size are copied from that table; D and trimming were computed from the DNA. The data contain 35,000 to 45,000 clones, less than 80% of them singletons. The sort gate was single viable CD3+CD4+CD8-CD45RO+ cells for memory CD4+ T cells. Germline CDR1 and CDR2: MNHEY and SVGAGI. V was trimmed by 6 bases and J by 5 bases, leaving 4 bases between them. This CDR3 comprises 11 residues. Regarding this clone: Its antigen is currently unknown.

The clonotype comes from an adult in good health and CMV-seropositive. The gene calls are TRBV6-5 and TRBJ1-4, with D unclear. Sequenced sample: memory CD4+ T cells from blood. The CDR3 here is CASRGNEKLFF. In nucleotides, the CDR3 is TGTGCCAGCAGAGGAAATGAAAAACTGTTTTTT.